The 10 T cell receptor beta chains below come from one sample, sequenced in a study of cytomegalovirus exposure and HLA in healthy donors. Sequenced by immunoSEQ multiplex PCR; TCRdb stores in-frame clones only, minus some. Here the sample spans some 160,000 clones, approximately 91% being singletons. Sequencing was done on a sample of PBMCs. Receptors were obtained from a man in his late teens or twenties in good health and CMV-seronegative.

This clone came up once. V is TRBV13 and J is TRBJ2-2; 8 positions agree with TRBD1. The length of the CDR3 is 18 residues. Germline V gives CDR1 PRHDT, CDR2 FYEKMQ (reference sequence). V shed 5 bases, J shed 0 bases, and the junction held 11 bases outside the gene matches. Written as DNA, the CDR3 is TGTGCCAGCAGCGGCGGGCAGGGGGCGACATCGAACACCGGGGAGCTGTTTTTT. Translation: CASSGGQGATSNTGELFF. The complete variable domain, with remaining parts taken from reference TRBV13 and TRBJ2-2, reads AAGVIQSPRHLIKEKRETATLKCYPIPRHDTVYWYQQGPGQDPQFLISFYEKMQSDKGSIPDRFSAQQFSDYHSELNMSSLELGDSALYFCASSGGQGATSNTGELFFGEGSRLTVL.

A few counts support this clone. The genes are TRBV5-8 and TRBJ1-2, with 9 bases matching TRBD1. The germline V gene encodes CDR1 SGHTS and CDR2 YDEGEE. The trim removed 4 bases at V and 2 bases at J, leaving 6 bases unmatched. The CDR3 loop spans 15 amino acids. Here the CDR3 reads CASSLTGTGNYGYTF. The DNA for the CDR3 is TGTGCCAGCAGCCTAACCGGGACAGGGAACTATGGCTACACCTTC.

This clone was counted a single time. The CDR3 coding sequence is TGCAGCGTAAGCCCAACTAGCGGGGTTAACACAGATACGCAGTATTTT. Translated: CSVSPTSGVNTDTQYF. The chain has TRBV29-1 and TRBJ2-3; TRBD2 aligns across 10 bases. The V and J ends lost 6 bases and 2 bases, in that order; junction bases with no gene match: 11. CDR1 SQVTM and CDR2 ANQGSEA come from the germline V gene. The CDR3 loop spans 16 amino acids.

This chain links TRBV5-4 with TRBJ2-1; D is undetermined. The CDR3 runs 16 residues. The germline V gene has CDR1 SGHNT and CDR2 YYREEE (reference sequence). Trimming shortened V by 4 bases and J by 0 bases, and 14 bases separated the two germline ends. The CDR3: CASSPPPTGSYNEQFF. The CDR3 DNA is TGTGCCAGCAGCCCGCCTCCTACGGGCTCCTACAATGAGCAGTTCTTC.

The chain couples TRBV5-4 to TRBJ2-2; 7 nucleotides align to TRBD1. The germline V gene has CDR1 SGHNT and CDR2 YYREEE (reference sequence). The CDR3 runs to 15 residues. V lost 0 bases and J lost 4; bases outside the gene matches: 3. This CDR3 is CASSLGRGSTGELFF. The CDR3 DNA sequence: TGTGCCAGCAGCTTGGGCAGGGGGTCCACCGGGGAGCTGTTTTTT.

The V gene is TRBV9, the J gene TRBJ1-2; 7 nucleotides align to TRBD1. CDR1 is SGDLS and CDR2 is YYNGEE in the germline V gene. The V gene end was trimmed by 4 bases and the J gene end by 3 bases; junction bases not matched to a gene: 3. The CDR3 spans 13 residues. The CDR3 sequence is CASSTGTDYGYTF. The DNA of the CDR3 is TGTGCCAGCAGCACAGGGACAGACTATGGCTACACCTTC.

The chain uses TRBV7-9 and TRBJ2-1; 9 nucleotides agree with TRBD1. The CDR3 loop spans 17 amino acids. The V segment lost 5 bases and the J segment 6 bases; nucleotides outside the gene matches: 14. Germline-derived CDR1 and CDR2 are SEHNR and FQNEAQ (reference sequence). The CDR3 protein is CASSTHWGQGSSNEQFF. As DNA, the CDR3 is TGTGCCAGCAGCACACACTGGGGACAGGGAAGCTCCAATGAGCAGTTCTTC.

J is TRBJ2-2 and V is TRBV7-9; the D gene is possibly TRBD1 (5 bases). The CDR3 loop spans 14 amino acids. Germline V gene data show CDR1 as SEHNR and CDR2 as FQNEAQ (reference sequence). V dropped 3 bases and J dropped 6 bases, with 11 bases sitting between them. The CDR3 region is CASSLVEGAGELFF. The DNA of the CDR3 is TGTGCCAGCAGCTTGGTGGAAGGGGCCGGGGAGCTGTTTTTT. Filled out from reference TRBV7-9 and TRBJ2-2, the complete variable domain reads DTGVSQNPRHKITKRGQNVTFRCDPISEHNRLYWYRQTLGQGPEFLTYFQNEAQLEKSRLLSDRFSAERPKGSFSTLEIQRTEQGDSAMYLCASSLVEGAGELFFGEGSRLTVL.

This chain uses TRBV11-2 with TRBJ2-7; 10 bases fit TRBD1. The J segment lost 1 base and the V segment lost 10 bases, leaving 7 bases of the junction unmatched. The CDR3 runs to 14 residues. Germline-derived CDR1 and CDR2 are SGHAT and FQNNGV. The chain's CDR3 is CATSRQGASYEQYF. CDR3 nucleotide sequence: TGTGCCACGAGTCGACAGGGGGCGTCCTACGAGCAGTACTTC.

The chain is built from TRBV12-5 and TRBJ2-3; D may be TRBD2 (5 bases). V gave up 6 bases and J gave up 5 bases, with 6 bases separating them. CDR1 is LGHNT, CDR2 FRNRAP, per germline. The CDR3 is 11 residues long. The CDR3 sequence is CASGEGDTQYF. The DNA of the CDR3 is TGTGCTAGTGGAGAGGGAGATACGCAGTATTTT.